This TCR beta chain was documented in a study of blood T cell repertoires in COVID-19. On the study more broadly: PBMCs, B-cell-depleted T cells, or T cells provided the cDNA or gDNA that made up the material.

Repertoires were generated with immunoSEQ multiplex PCR, while TCRdb's copy carries only in-frame clones and drops some. Here the sample spans over 250,000 clones, roughly 87% being singletons. V lost 5 bases and J lost 4, with 21 bases in between. The germline V gene encodes CDR1 SEHNR and CDR2 FQNEAQ (reference sequence). This CDR3 region has 17 residues. This clone was recorded a few times. Participant ages covered about 18 to 89 years across 24 US areas. In assigning cohorts, the study relied on participant-reported clinical history. Each recovered donor of Cohort 3 presented with two negative PCRs, clearance, or symptom resolution.

The sample was PBMCs or T cells enriched from blood (not recorded which). The receptor's source is a woman between 18 and 30 years old who had recovered from COVID-19. This chain connects TRBV7-9 to TRBJ1-3; tentatively, D is TRBD1 (5 bases). CDR3 sequence reads: CASSRETPAGFGNTIYF. In DNA, the CDR3 is TGTGCCAGCAGCCGAGAGACCCCCGCAGGGTTCGGAAACACCATATATTTT.